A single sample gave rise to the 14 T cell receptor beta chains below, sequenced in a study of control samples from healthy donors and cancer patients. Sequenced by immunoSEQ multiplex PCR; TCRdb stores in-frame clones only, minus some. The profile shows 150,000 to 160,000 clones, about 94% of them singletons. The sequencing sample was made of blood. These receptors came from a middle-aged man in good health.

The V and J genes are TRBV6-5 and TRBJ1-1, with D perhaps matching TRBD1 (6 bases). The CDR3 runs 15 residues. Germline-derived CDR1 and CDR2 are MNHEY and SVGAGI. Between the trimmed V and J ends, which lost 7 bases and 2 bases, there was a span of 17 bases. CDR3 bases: TGTGCCAGCACCAGCCTGGGGGGGCGAAACACTGAAGCTTTCTTT. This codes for CASTSLGGRNTEAFF.

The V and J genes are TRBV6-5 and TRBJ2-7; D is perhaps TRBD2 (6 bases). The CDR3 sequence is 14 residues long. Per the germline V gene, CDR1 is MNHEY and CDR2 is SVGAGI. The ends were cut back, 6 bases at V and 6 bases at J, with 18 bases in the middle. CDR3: CASRSGIGGVEQYF. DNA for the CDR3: TGTGCCAGCAGGTCAGGAATCGGCGGGGTCGAGCAGTACTTC.

The CDR3 spells CASSLAGSYEQYF. In nucleotides, the CDR3 is TGTGCCAGCAGCTTGGCCGGGTCCTACGAGCAGTACTTC. The rearrangement links TRBV5-6 to TRBJ2-7; D gene ambiguous. CDR1 and CDR2 (germline): SGHDT, YYEEEE. With 0 bases removed from V and 1 base from J, the gap between germline ends came to 5 bases. The CDR3 is 13 amino acids.

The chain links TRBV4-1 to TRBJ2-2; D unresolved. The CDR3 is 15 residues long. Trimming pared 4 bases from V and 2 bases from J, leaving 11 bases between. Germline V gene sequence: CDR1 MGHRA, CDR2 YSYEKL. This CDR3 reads CASSRTLGNTGELFF. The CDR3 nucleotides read TGCGCCAGCAGCCGAACCCTCGGTAACACCGGGGAGCTGTTTTTT.

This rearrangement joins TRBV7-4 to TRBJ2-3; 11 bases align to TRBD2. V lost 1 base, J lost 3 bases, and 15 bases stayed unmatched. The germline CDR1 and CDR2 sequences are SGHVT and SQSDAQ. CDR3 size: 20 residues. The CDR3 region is CASSLERASGGKCDTDTQYF. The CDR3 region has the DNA TGTGCCAGCAGCTTAGAAAGGGCTAGCGGGGGGAAATGTGATACAGATACGCAGTATTTT.

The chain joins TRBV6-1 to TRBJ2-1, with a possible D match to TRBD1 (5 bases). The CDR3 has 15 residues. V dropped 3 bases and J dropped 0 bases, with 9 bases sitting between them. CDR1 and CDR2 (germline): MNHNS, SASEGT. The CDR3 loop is CASSDRVSSYNEQFF. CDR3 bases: TGTGCCAGCAGTGACAGGGTTAGCTCCTACAATGAGCAGTTCTTC.

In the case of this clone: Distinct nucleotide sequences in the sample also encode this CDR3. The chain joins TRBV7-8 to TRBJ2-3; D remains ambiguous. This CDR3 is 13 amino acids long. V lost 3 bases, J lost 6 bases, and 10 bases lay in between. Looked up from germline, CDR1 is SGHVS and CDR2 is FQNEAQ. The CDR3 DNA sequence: TGTGCCAGCAGCTTGATGGGGTCGGATACGCAGTATTTT. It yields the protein CASSLMGSDTQYF.

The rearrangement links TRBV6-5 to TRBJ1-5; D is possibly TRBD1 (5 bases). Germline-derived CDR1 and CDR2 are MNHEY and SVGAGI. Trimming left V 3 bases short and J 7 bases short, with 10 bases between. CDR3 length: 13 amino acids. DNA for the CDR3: TGTGCCAGCAGTTATAGCCCAGGGCAGCCCCAGCATTTT. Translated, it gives CASSYSPGQPQHF.

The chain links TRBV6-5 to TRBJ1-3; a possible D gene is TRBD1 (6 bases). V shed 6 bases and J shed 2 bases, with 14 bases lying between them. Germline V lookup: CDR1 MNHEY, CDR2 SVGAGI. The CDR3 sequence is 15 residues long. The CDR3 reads CASRKDRSPGNTIYF. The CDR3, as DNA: TGTGCCAGCAGAAAAGACAGGAGCCCTGGAAACACCATATATTTT.

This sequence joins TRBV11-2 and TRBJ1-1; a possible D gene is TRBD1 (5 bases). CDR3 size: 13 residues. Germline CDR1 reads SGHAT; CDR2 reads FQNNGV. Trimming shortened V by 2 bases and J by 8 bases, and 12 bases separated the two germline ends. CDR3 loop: CASSLTTVAEAFF. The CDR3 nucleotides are TGTGCCAGCAGCTTAACGACAGTCGCGGAAGCTTTCTTT.

The CDR3 protein is CASSESRGYGYTF. The DNA of the CDR3 is TGCGCCAGCAGTGAATCCAGGGGCTATGGCTACACCTTC. The chain is built from TRBV10-2 and TRBJ1-2, with TRBD1 as a possible D gene (6 bases). V lost 3 bases, J lost 4 bases, and 9 bases lay in between. CDR3 size: 13 residues. Looked up from germline, CDR1 is WSHSY and CDR2 is SAAADI.

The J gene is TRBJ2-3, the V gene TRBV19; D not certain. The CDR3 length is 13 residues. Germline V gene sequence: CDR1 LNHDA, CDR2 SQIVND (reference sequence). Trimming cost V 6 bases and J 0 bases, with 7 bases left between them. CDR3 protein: CASSGSSTDTQYF. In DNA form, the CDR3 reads TGTGCCAGTAGCGGCTCTAGCACAGATACGCAGTATTTT.

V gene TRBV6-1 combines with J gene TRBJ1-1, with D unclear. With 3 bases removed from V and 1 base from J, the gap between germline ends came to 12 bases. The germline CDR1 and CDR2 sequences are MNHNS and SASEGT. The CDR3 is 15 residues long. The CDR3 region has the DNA TGTGCCAGCAGTGAGGTAGAGGCGAGGAACACTGAAGCTTTCTTT. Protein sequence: CASSEVEARNTEAFF.

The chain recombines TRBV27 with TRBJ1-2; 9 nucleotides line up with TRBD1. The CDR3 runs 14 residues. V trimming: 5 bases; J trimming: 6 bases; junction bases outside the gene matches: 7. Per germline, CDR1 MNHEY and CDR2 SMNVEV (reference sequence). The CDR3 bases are TGTGCCAGCAGTCCGGGACAGGGCGTGAATGGCTACACCTTC. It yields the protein CASSPGQGVNGYTF.